This TCR beta chain derives from a study of control samples from healthy donors and cancer patients. This CDR3 has 17 residues. Germline V gene sequence: CDR1 GTSNPN, CDR2 SVGIG (reference sequence). Trimming took 5 bases from V and 2 from J; bases not matched to a gene: 11. Clones were read by immunoSEQ multiplex PCR, and TCRdb kept only the in-frame ones, dropping some. The sample includes 150,000 or so clones, around 90% of them seen just once. The chain combines TRBV30 with TRBJ1-5; 11 nucleotides match TRBD1. Input material: blood. The source of this sequence is a young man in good health. In nucleotides, the CDR3 is TGTGCCTGGGGGACCGGGACAGGGGGTTTAGGCAATCAGCCCCAGCATTTT. Its protein is CAWGTGTGGLGNQPQHF.